This entry describes one T cell receptor (beta chain). Antigen: not known. This entry is derived from a study of response to subunit inactivated influenza vaccine. Study-level findings and limits: It was the authors' suggestion that each seasonal influenza vaccination recruits few new T cells.

TCRdb processed the RT-PCR reads anew with MiXCR; each CDR3 protein has one entry. The sample lists some 300,000 distinct CDR3 sequences; about 20% were seen once. V was cut by 6 bases and J by 4 bases, with 16 bases left in between. The V gene's germline CDR1 is DFQATT and CDR2 SNEGSKA (reference sequence). The CDR3 sequence is 14 residues long. The source is a man aged 45-69 years who received an inactivated influenza vaccine. The V and J genes are TRBV20-1 and TRBJ1-5, with D tentatively TRBD1 (6 bases). The sample was PBMCs from blood, taken less than 22 months after vaccination. This chain's CDR3 is CSALGQGSNQPQHF. CDR3 in DNA: TGCAGTGCCTTGGGGCAGGGGTCGAATCAGCCCCAGCATTTT.